Listed here are 19 T cell receptor beta chains from one sample, sequenced in a study of identical twins. TCRdb reprocessed the 5' RACE reads via MiXCR and lists one record per CDR3 protein. Here the sample spans fewer than 500,000 distinct CDR3 sequences, around 15% being singletons. These sequences were also reported in another study, on yellow fever vaccine responses in identical twins.

Sequencing input: CD4+ T cells sorted from blood. These receptors originate from a woman aged 18-30 years in good health.

This clonotype came up a few times. This chain connects TRBV28 to TRBJ2-7; D gene unclear. Trimming removed 5 bases at V and 5 bases at J, with 10 bases between. CDR1 MDHEN and CDR2 SYDVKM come from the germline V gene. The CDR3 is 12 residues long. The CDR3 sequence is CASSPPRDEQYF. The CDR3, as DNA: TGTGCCAGCAGTCCCCCCCGCGACGAGCAGTACTTC.

The chain couples TRBV7-3 to TRBJ1-1; D is unclear. This CDR3 spans 13 amino acids. Germline loops: CDR1 SGHTA, CDR2 FQGTGA. The V and J ends lost 8 bases and 0 bases respectively, with 10 bases between them. CDR3 protein: CASGPTVNTEAFF. The CDR3 nucleotides read TGTGCCAGCGGACCCACGGTGAACACTGAAGCTTTCTTT.

There are a few counts of this clonotype. V usage is TRBV6-2 or TRBV6-3 and J usage is TRBJ2-2; D is unclear. The CDR3 is 13 residues long. Per the germline V gene, CDR1 is MNHEY and CDR2 is SVGEGT. Trimming pared 5 bases from V and 1 base from J, leaving 5 bases between. In nucleotides, the CDR3 is TGTGCCAGCAGTAGGATGAACACCGGGGAGCTGTTTTTT. As protein: CASSRMNTGELFF.

The chain uses TRBV11-3 and TRBJ2-3; D is undetermined. The germline V gene has CDR1 SGHNT and CDR2 YENEEA. This CDR3 is 17 amino acids long. The germline V and J ends were trimmed by 0 bases and 0 bases, with 13 bases remaining between them. As DNA, the CDR3 is TGTGCCAGCAGCTTAGATCGGACGCTTACTAGCACAGATACGCAGTATTTT. It codes for CASSLDRTLTSTDTQYF.

This clonotype has more than one count but fewer than ten. The rearrangement joins TRBV12-3 or TRBV12-4 to TRBJ2-2; D remains unclear. The V and J ends lost 5 bases and 6 bases respectively, with 13 bases between them. CDR3 length: 14 residues. CDR3 sequence reads: CASSQTEGSGELFF. The DNA of the CDR3 is TGTGCCAGCAGTCAAACTGAAGGGTCCGGGGAGCTGTTTTTT.

The gene calls are TRBV2 and TRBJ2-7; TRBD1 matches 9 bases. The CDR3 is made up of 15 amino acids. Germline V gene lookup returns CDR1 SNHLY and CDR2 FYNNEI. V was clipped by 5 bases and J by 3 bases; unmatched bases: 8. CDR3 DNA: TGTGCCAGCAGTCTGAGACAGGGGGGAATCTACGAGCAGTACTTC. This sequence encodes CASSLRQGGIYEQYF.

Only a few counts were recorded for this clonotype. This chain joins TRBV6-4 and TRBJ2-3; D may match TRBD1 or TRBD2 (5 bases each). Germline assignment: CDR1 MRHNA and CDR2 SNTAGT. Trimming pared 10 bases from V and 2 bases from J, leaving 19 bases between. The CDR3 extends over 15 amino acids. In DNA, the CDR3 is TGTGCCACCTCTCGTGGGACGGGGAACACAGATACGCAGTATTTT. Amino acid sequence: CATSRGTGNTDTQYF.

This clonotype was seen repeatedly, ten times or more. V usage is TRBV15 and J usage is TRBJ2-7, with 10 bases lining up with TRBD1. The CDR3 has 15 amino acids. Trimming cost V 4 bases and J 0 bases; bases outside gene matches: 3. Germline-derived CDR1 and CDR2 are LNHNV and YYDKDF (reference sequence). The CDR3 DNA sequence: TGTGCCACCAGCACTTGGGACAGGGGCTCCTACGAGCAGTACTTC. This translates into CATSTWDRGSYEQYF.

DNA for the CDR3: TGCAGCGTTGGCCCTGGGGGAGTCTACACCTTC. Amino acids: CSVGPGGVYTF. The J gene is TRBJ1-2, the V gene TRBV29-1, with D tentatively TRBD1 (5 bases). The germline V gene encodes CDR1 SQVTM and CDR2 ANQGSEA. The CDR3 length is 11 residues. Trimming removed 4 bases at V and 10 bases at J, with 13 bases between. Combining the CDR3 with reference TRBV29-1 and TRBJ1-2 gives the whole variable domain SAVISQKPSRDICQRGTSLTIQCQVDSQVTMMFWYRQQPGQSLTLIATANQGSEATYESGFVIDKFPISRPNLTFSTLTVSNMSPEDSSIYLCSVGPGGVYTFGSGTRLTVV.

This clonotype was seen many times. The rearrangement links TRBV12-3 or TRBV12-4 to TRBJ2-1, with a tentative D call TRBD1 (7 bases). This CDR3 is 15 amino acids long. V was trimmed by 6 bases and J by 0 bases, leaving 12 bases between them. This CDR3 is CASRPQGGSYNEQFF. In nucleotides, the CDR3 is TGTGCCAGCAGGCCCCAGGGGGGCTCCTACAATGAGCAGTTCTTC.

V gene TRBV11-2 combines with J gene TRBJ2-7; 7 nucleotides line up with TRBD1. Per germline, CDR1 SGHAT and CDR2 FQNNGV. Losses at the gene ends were 1 base for V and 1 base for J; bases not matched to a gene: 7. This CDR3 is 16 amino acids long. CDR3 DNA: TGTGCCAGCAGCTTAGCCTCCCGGGACAGATCCTACGAGCAGTACTTC. It is translated as CASSLASRDRSYEQYF.

A few counts support this clonotype. The J gene is TRBJ2-1, the V gene TRBV15, with TRBD2 as a possible D gene (6 bases). V was pared by 1 base and J by 9 bases, with 10 bases between. Germline CDR1 is LNHNV and CDR2 is YYDKDF (reference sequence). The CDR3 is made up of 13 amino acids. CDR3 coding DNA: TGTGCCACCAGCAGAGGTAGCGGCCTTGAGCAGTTCTTC. Translation gives CATSRGSGLEQFF.

The V and J genes are TRBV3-1 and TRBJ1-5; D is perhaps TRBD1 (5 bases). Germline values: CDR1 LGHDT, CDR2 YNNKEL (reference sequence). The CDR3 contains 13 residues. The ends were cut back, 7 bases at V and 6 bases at J, with 13 bases in the middle. This chain's CDR3 is CASTQGMGQPQHF. CDR3 coding DNA: TGTGCCAGCACCCAGGGTATGGGTCAGCCCCAGCATTTT.

This clonotype was counted at least ten times. This rearrangement joins TRBV12-3 or TRBV12-4 to TRBJ2-3, with D perhaps TRBD2 (6 bases). The CDR3 is made up of 13 amino acids. Trimming removed 7 bases at V and 11 bases at J, with 19 bases between. The CDR3 DNA is TGTGCCAGCACTCCCCTCCGGGACTCCTGGCAGTATTTT. It yields the protein CASTPLRDSWQYF.

This clonotype was counted between two and nine times. The chain links TRBV5-1 to TRBJ2-4; D is perhaps TRBD2 (6 bases). Germline CDR1 reads SGHRS; CDR2 reads YFSETQ. The CDR3 is made up of 15 amino acids. Trimming stripped 5 bases from V and 3 bases from J, with 15 bases between. The CDR3 sequence is CASRTNPGDKNIQYF. CDR3 nucleotide sequence: TGCGCCAGCAGAACGAATCCGGGAGACAAAAACATTCAGTACTTC.

The chain employs TRBV5-1 and TRBJ1-4; D ambiguous. Germline values: CDR1 SGHRS, CDR2 YFSETQ. Trimming cost V 4 bases and J 7 bases, with 20 bases left between them. The CDR3 length is 16 residues. CDR3 sequence: CASSRANSGSVEKLFF. The CDR3, as DNA: TGCGCCAGCAGCCGGGCGAACAGTGGTAGCGTTGAAAAACTGTTTTTT.

This clonotype was observed at least ten times. The CDR3 DNA follows: TGCGCCAGCAGCCAAGAAGACAGAAGAGGCGAGCAGTACTTC. It specifies CASSQEDRRGEQYF. This chain links TRBV4-1 with TRBJ2-7, with D possibly matching TRBD1 (5 bases). V was clipped by 0 bases and J by 6 bases, with 12 bases between them. The germline CDR1 and CDR2 sequences are MGHRA and YSYEKL. The CDR3 consists of 14 residues.

In its sample, this clonotype was seen a few times. CDR3 amino acids: CASTTRGGYGYTF. CDR3 nucleotides: TGTGCCAGCACCACTCGAGGGGGATATGGCTACACCTTC. This chain links TRBV12-3 or TRBV12-4 with TRBJ1-2; a possible D gene is TRBD1 (6 bases). The CDR3 is 13 amino acids. V lost 7 bases to trimming and J lost 5 bases, with 14 bases between them.

J is TRBJ2-1 and V is TRBV11-2; D not resolved. Germline CDR1 SGHAT, CDR2 FQNNGV. V was clipped by 0 bases and J by 9 bases, with 6 bases between them. The CDR3 sequence is 12 residues long. The CDR3 here is CASSLEVFEQFF. The CDR3 DNA follows: TGTGCCAGCAGCTTAGAAGTTTTTGAGCAGTTCTTC.